The 25 T cell receptor beta chains listed next were all sequenced from one sample in a study of Graves' ophthalmopathy and Graves' hyperthyroidism. Beta-chain TCR CDR3 regions were amplified from RNA transcripts. First-round RT-PCR employed HTBI primers, with a second-round multiplex PCR after it. Via MiXCR, TCRdb re-called the multiplex PCR reads, giving one row per CDR3 protein. The sample records about 480,000 distinct CDR3 sequences, about an eighth being singletons. Material: blood. These receptors all come from a woman aged 25 to 39 with Graves' ophthalmopathy.

This clonotype was observed a single time. The J gene is TRBJ2-1, the V gene TRBV4-1, with a tentative D call TRBD2 (6 bases). V was trimmed by 4 bases and J by 0 bases, leaving 13 bases between them. The CDR3 has 16 amino acids. Germline V gives CDR1 MGHRA, CDR2 YSYEKL. The CDR3 DNA sequence: TGCGCCAGCAGCCCGGGACTCCTCAGCTCCTACAATGAGCAGTTCTTC. It encodes CASSPGLLSSYNEQFF.

This clonotype was found many times. This rearrangement joins TRBV5-1 to TRBJ1-1, with D possibly being TRBD1 (6 bases). Germline CDR1 is SGHRS and CDR2 is YFSETQ. This CDR3 spans 14 amino acids. The V and J ends lost 1 base and 7 bases respectively, with 14 bases between them. In DNA form, the CDR3 reads TGCGCCAGCAGCTTGCTCCCAGGGGCGGATGAAGCTTTCTTT. Protein: CASSLLPGADEAFF.

V gene TRBV27 combines with J gene TRBJ2-2; TRBD1 matches 12 bases. Germline CDR1 is MNHEY and CDR2 is SMNVEV (reference sequence). The V gene end was trimmed by 9 bases and the J gene end by 4 bases; junction bases not matched to a gene: 3. The CDR3 totals 14 residues. The CDR3 DNA sequence: TGTGCCAGTCAGGGACAGGGGGCCACCGGGGAGCTGTTTTTT. Protein: CASQGQGATGELFF.

This clonotype occurred many times. The chain employs TRBV19 and TRBJ1-2, with D unresolved. Trimming pared 0 bases from V and 7 bases from J, leaving 18 bases between. This CDR3 spans 16 amino acids. Germline V gene data show CDR1 as LNHDA and CDR2 as SQIVND (reference sequence). In DNA, the CDR3 is TGTGCCAGTAGTATAGATCGAGGGCAGAGACGTCTTGGCTACACCTTC. Translating it yields CASSIDRGQRRLGYTF.

This clonotype was counted many times. The CDR3 protein is CATTTVGPGTSGMYEQYF. The CDR3 DNA reads TGTGCCACCACCACCGTGGGCCCCGGGACTAGCGGGATGTACGAGCAGTACTTC. J is TRBJ2-7 and V is TRBV15; 13 bases are shared with TRBD2. The V gene end was trimmed by 7 bases and the J gene end by 4 bases; junction bases not matched to a gene: 16. CDR3 length equals 18 residues. Per germline, CDR1 LNHNV and CDR2 YYDKDF (reference sequence).

This clonotype was found a few times. The CDR3 region is CASSDNAANYGYTF. The DNA for the CDR3 is TGTGCCAGCAGCGATAATGCGGCTAACTATGGCTACACCTTC. The chain joins TRBV9 to TRBJ1-2, with unresolved D. The germline V gene has CDR1 SGDLS and CDR2 YYNGEE. V was trimmed by 3 bases and J by 0 bases, leaving 9 bases between them. CDR3 length: 14 residues.

In this sample, this clonotype turned up many times. The chain couples TRBV7-3 to TRBJ1-1; perhaps TRBD1 as D (5 bases). Germline V gene lookup returns CDR1 SGHTA and CDR2 FQGTGA. Trimming pared 8 bases from V and 1 base from J, leaving 11 bases between. The CDR3 sequence is 13 residues long. CDR3 in amino acids: CASPVGENTEAFF. The CDR3 DNA reads as TGTGCCAGCCCGGTGGGGGAGAACACTGAAGCTTTCTTT.

This clonotype was picked up many times. The genes are TRBV27 and TRBJ1-5; no definite D call. V shed 7 bases and J shed 1 base, with 11 bases lying between them. The CDR3 has 14 amino acids. Germline-derived CDR1 and CDR2 are MNHEY and SMNVEV (reference sequence). The CDR3 DNA sequence: TGTGCCAGCATGGGAGGAGGGAGCAATCAGCCCCAGCATTTT. Translating it yields CASMGGGSNQPQHF.

This clonotype was seen ten or more times. V gene TRBV12-3 or TRBV12-4 combines with J gene TRBJ1-3, with TRBD1 matching over 11 bases. V lost 5 bases to trimming and J lost 2 bases; unmatched junction nucleotides: 5. CDR3 length: 16 residues. The CDR3 reads CASSAGQGETGNTIYF. The CDR3 coding sequence is TGTGCCAGCAGTGCGGGACAGGGGGAAACTGGAAACACCATATATTTT.

In its sample, this clonotype was seen many times. The chain joins TRBV28 to TRBJ1-2; no clear D. The V end was cut by 6 bases, the J end by 0 bases, with 11 bases between. Germline V gene sequence: CDR1 MDHEN, CDR2 SYDVKM. The length of the CDR3 is 14 residues. The CDR3 loop reads CASSWEGPNYGYTF. CDR3 nucleotides: TGTGCCAGCAGCTGGGAGGGCCCTAACTATGGCTACACCTTC.

This clonotype appeared a few times. The chain has TRBV12-3 or TRBV12-4 and TRBJ1-1; D gene uncertain. The CDR3 totals 12 residues. Trimming shortened V by 7 bases and J by 1 base, and 7 bases separated the two germline ends. The CDR3 is CASTLANTEAFF. The CDR3 DNA reads TGTGCCAGCACTCTCGCGAACACTGAAGCTTTCTTT.

This clonotype was found many times. The chain combines TRBV6-2 or TRBV6-3 with TRBJ2-7; D call uncertain. V gave up 5 bases and J gave up 4 bases, with 9 bases separating them. Germline V gene lookup returns CDR1 MNHEY and CDR2 SVGEGT. The CDR3 totals 12 residues. In DNA, the CDR3 is TGTGCCAGCAGTAAGGGCCCTTACGAGCAGTACTTC. Its protein product is CASSKGPYEQYF.

This clonotype was counted many times. The CDR3 loop is CASSVGQEASPLHF. In nucleotides, the CDR3 is TGTGCCAGCAGTGTGGGACAGGAGGCTTCACCCCTCCACTTT. This sequence joins TRBV9 and TRBJ1-6, with 8 bases aligning to TRBD1. V gave up 5 bases and J gave up 9 bases; unmatched junction bases: 7. This CDR3 has 14 residues. The germline CDR1 and CDR2 sequences are SGDLS and YYNGEE.

The genes are TRBV20-1 and TRBJ2-2; TRBD2 matches 10 bases. V lost 3 bases and J lost 6; bases outside the gene matches: 7. This CDR3 comprises 15 residues. Germline loops: CDR1 DFQATT, CDR2 SNEGSKA (reference sequence). The DNA of the CDR3 is TGCAGTGCTAGTTCTAGCGGGGGTAACGCCGGGGAGCTGTTTTTT. Encoded protein: CSASSSGGNAGELFF.

There are many counts of this clonotype. The chain joins TRBV28 to TRBJ1-2; D is unresolved. Germline CDR1 is MDHEN and CDR2 is SYDVKM. The CDR3 consists of 16 residues. V was shortened by 5 bases and J by 0 bases, with 16 bases between the two germline ends. CDR3 in amino acids: CASSLASDGTNYGYTF. DNA for the CDR3: TGTGCCAGCAGTCTAGCTTCCGACGGAACTAACTATGGCTACACCTTC.

The V and J genes are TRBV7-6 and TRBJ2-2; 7 bases are a match to TRBD2. V lost 5 bases, J lost 6 bases, and 3 bases stayed unmatched. CDR3 size: 13 residues. CDR1 is SGHVS and CDR2 is FNYEAQ in the germline V gene. In DNA, the CDR3 is TGTGCCAGCAGCCCGGGGGGAGCCGGGGAGCTGTTTTTT. Translation gives CASSPGGAGELFF.

This clonotype showed up many times. The chain recombines TRBV6-1 with TRBJ2-7; 10 bases are shared with TRBD1. CDR3 size: 14 residues. Unmatched junction bases numbered 5, after V lost 6 bases and J lost 3 bases. Looked up from germline, CDR1 is MNHNS and CDR2 is SASEGT. CDR3 DNA: TGTGCCAGCAGGAAGGACAGGGGGGACTACGAGCAGTACTTC. It translates to CASRKDRGDYEQYF.

This clonotype turned up a few times. The chain employs TRBV14 and TRBJ2-7; perhaps TRBD1 as D (5 bases). Trimming removed 3 bases at V and 6 bases at J, with 18 bases between. The CDR3 totals 15 residues. Per germline, CDR1 SGHDN and CDR2 FVKESK. In nucleotides, the CDR3 is TGTGCCAGCAGCCAGATGGGAACAGGTGAACTCGAGCAGTACTTC. It is translated as CASSQMGTGELEQYF.

The chain recombines TRBV2 with TRBJ1-2, with 8 bases lining up with TRBD1. The CDR3 is 18 residues long. J gave up 8 bases and V 4 bases, and 21 bases lay outside the gene matches. From germline, CDR1 is SNHLY and CDR2 FYNNEI. The DNA of the CDR3 is TGTGCCAGCAGTGCTACCCGGGACAGGAACTATATTTCTTCGGGCTACACCTTC. Residues: CASSATRDRNYISSGYTF.

Remarks on this clonotype: A much larger clone differs from this one at a single base, so this may be a read error. The chain links TRBV29-1 to TRBJ1-1; the D is unclear. The CDR3 has 13 residues. Germline V CDR1 and CDR2: SQVTM, ANQGSEA. The CDR3 loop is CSVEEVYATEACF. CDR3 in DNA: TGCAGCGTTGAAGAGGTATATGCGACTGAAGCTTGCTTT.

This clonotype has a count of ten or more. V and J are TRBV28 and TRBJ1-6, with D possibly being TRBD1 (5 bases). The CDR3 length is 17 residues. Per germline, CDR1 MDHEN and CDR2 SYDVKM. Trimming shortened V by 4 bases and J by 10 bases, and 23 bases separated the two germline ends. The CDR3 bases are TGTGCCAGCAGTTCAATACCGGGACCCCGGGTGGCCTCACCCCTCCACTTT. It encodes CASSSIPGPRVASPLHF.

This clonotype was observed many times. This chain uses TRBV7-9 with TRBJ2-7, with D possibly TRBD2 on 5 matching bases. Trimming pared 5 bases from V and 7 bases from J, leaving 15 bases between. Germline CDR1 SEHNR, CDR2 FQNEAQ (reference sequence). This CDR3 has 13 residues. The CDR3 DNA sequence: TGTGCCAGCAGCGCGAGCGGCCGGCGGGAGCAGTACTTC. As protein: CASSASGRREQYF. The entire variable domain, with the rest obtained from reference TRBV7-9 and TRBJ2-7, is as follows: DTGVSQNPRHKITKRGQNVTFRCDPISEHNRLYWYRQTLGQGPEFLTYFQNEAQLEKSRLLSDRFSAERPKGSFSTLEIQRTEQGDSAMYLCASSASGRREQYFGPGTRLTVT.

The chain recombines TRBV20-1 with TRBJ2-7; D perhaps matches TRBD2 (6 bases). V lost 3 bases and J lost 5, with 14 bases in between. This CDR3 is built from 13 residues. Germline loops: CDR1 DFQATT, CDR2 SNEGSKA (reference sequence). The CDR3: CSASAGPTDEQYF. DNA for the CDR3: TGCAGTGCTAGCGCGGGACCGACAGACGAGCAGTACTTC.

The gene calls are TRBV6-1 and TRBJ1-6, with 9 bases lining up with TRBD1. J was trimmed by 8 bases and V by 6 bases; bases with no gene match: 5. The CDR3 consists of 14 residues. CDR1 MNHNS and CDR2 SASEGT come from the germline V gene. This CDR3 is CASRRGQGDSPLHF. CDR3 coding DNA: TGTGCCAGCAGACGGGGACAGGGTGATTCACCCCTCCACTTT.

In this sample, this clonotype turned up many times. The CDR3 DNA sequence: TGTGCCAGCAGCCTAATACTTAACAGGGGGAACACTGAAGCTTTCTTT. It codes for CASSLILNRGNTEAFF. V gene TRBV6-1 combines with J gene TRBJ1-1; 7 positions agree with TRBD1. The J segment lost 1 base and the V segment lost 6 bases, leaving 11 bases of the junction unmatched. The CDR3 consists of 16 residues. CDR1 is MNHNS and CDR2 is SASEGT in the germline V gene.